A selection of T cell receptor beta chains follows, all from one sample in a study of CD8 T cells in ankylosing spondylitis. TCRdb redid the calling of the 5' RACE reads with MiXCR, one entry per CDR3 protein. Here the sample spans 250,000 to 300,000 distinct CDR3 sequences, 20% being singletons. The sample comprised blood, either unsorted or a sorted T cell fraction (not recorded which). The receptors originated from a male donor with ankylosing spondylitis or in good health (not recorded which). Both conserved end residues are part of each CDR3. A D gene is named only where the DNA matches it firmly. Clone size is not always given. Where it is, it says once, few, many or a class for expanded clones.

J | V | size | D | DNA | CDR3
TRBJ1-1 | TRBV10-3 | few | TRBD1 | TGTGCCATCAGATCGGTCGGGGACAGGAACACTGAAGCTTTCTTT | CAIRSVGDRNTEAFF
TRBJ2-1 | TRBV7-3 | - | - | TGTGCCAGCAGCTTATATGGGGGTAGCTCCTGCAATGAGCAGTTCTTC | CASSLYGGSSCNEQFF
TRBJ2-1 | TRBV7-3 | - | TRBD2 | TGTGCCAGCAGCAGGACTAGCTGGAATGAGCAGTTCTTC | CASSRTSWNEQFF
TRBJ2-2 | TRBV29-1 | many | - | TGCAGCGTTGACAGCGGGGAGCTGTTTTTT | CSVDSGELFF
TRBJ1-2 | TRBV5-1 | few | TRBD1 | TGCGCCAGCAGCAACGGGACAGGGGGGAACTATGGCTACACCTTC | CASSNGTGGNYGYTF
TRBJ2-6 | TRBV3-1 | few | TRBD1 | TGTGCCAGCAGCGGAACTATCGGGACAGGGGTGGGGGCCAACGTCCTGACTTTC | CASSGTIGTGVGANVLTF
TRBJ1-2 | TRBV30 | few | TRBD1 | TGTGCCTGGAGGGGACAGGAAAGAGCTAACTATGGCTACACCTTC | CAWRGQERANYGYTF
TRBJ2-1 | TRBV30 | - | TRBD2 | TGTGCCTGGACGGGACTAGCGAGCAATGAGCAGTTCTTC | CAWTGLASNEQFF
TRBJ2-3 | TRBV30 | few | TRBD2 | TGTGCCTGGAGGCGGGGCACTAGCGGGTACACAGATACGCAGTATTTT | CAWRRGTSGYTDTQYF
TRBJ2-5 | TRBV6-5 | - | - | - | CASSSSGRAKETQYF
TRBJ2-3 | TRBV7-3 | - | TRBD1 | TGTGCCAGCAGCTTGAATCCTGGACAGGGGACAGATACGCAGTATTTT | CASSLNPGQGTDTQYF
TRBJ2-3 | TRBV12-3/TRBV12-4 | - | TRBD1 | TGTGCCAGCAGTACACCTCAGGGACAGGGGCCAGATACGCAGTATTTT | CASSTPQGQGPDTQYF
TRBJ2-4 | TRBV12-3/TRBV12-4 | - | TRBD1 | TGTGCCAGCAGCCTACAGGGGATAAACATTCAGTACTTC | CASSLQGINIQYF
TRBJ1-5 | TRBV3-1 | few | - | TGTGCCAGCAGCCAAGACTGGGGGCTCAATCAGCCCCAGCATTTT | CASSQDWGLNQPQHF
TRBJ2-3 | TRBV5-6 | few | TRBD2 | TGTGCCAGCAGCTCCCCTCCACTAGCGGGGGGGCCAGATACGCAGTATTTT | CASSSPPLAGGPDTQYF
TRBJ2-3 | TRBV29-1 | - | TRBD1 | TGCAGCGTTCTTGGACAGGGGGCAGATACGCAGTATTTT | CSVLGQGADTQYF
TRBJ2-3 | TRBV5-1 | - | - | TGCGCCAGCAGACCGCCTAGCGCAGATACGCAGTATTTT | CASRPPSADTQYF
TRBJ1-2 | TRBV27 | few | - | TGTGCCAGCAGTTTCAGGGCGGCTAACTATGGCTACACCTTC | CASSFRAANYGYTF
TRBJ2-1 | TRBV11-2 | - | TRBD2 | TGTGCCAGCAGCGTTCGTGGGACTAGCAGACTCAATGAGCAGTTCTTC | CASSVRGTSRLNEQFF
TRBJ2-3 | TRBV9 | - | - | TGTGCCAGCAGCCCCAGCGGATTCACAGATACGCAGTATTTT | CASSPSGFTDTQYF
TRBJ2-3 | TRBV10-3 | - | TRBD1 | TGTGCCATCCGAGACCGGGACAGAAGCACAGATACGCAGTATTTT | CAIRDRDRSTDTQYF
TRBJ2-3 | TRBV20-1 | - | TRBD1 | TGCAGTGCTAGGCTTTTCAGGGGGAATCTACTTGGCACAGATACGCAGTATTTT | CSARLFRGNLLGTDTQYF
TRBJ2-1 | TRBV11-2 | few | - | TGTGCCAGCAGCCTAGGGGTGGCAGATGCCAATGAGCAGTTCTTC | CASSLGVADANEQFF
TRBJ2-5 | TRBV5-1 | many | - | TGCGCCAGCAAAGAGACGGTCCAAGAGACCCAGTACTTC | CASKETVQETQYF
TRBJ2-3 | TRBV7-8 | few | TRBD1 | TGTGCCAGCAGCGCTAAGACAGGGCGAGGGGTGGATACGCAGTATTTT | CASSAKTGRGVDTQYF
TRBJ2-4 | TRBV20-1 | few | TRBD1 | TGCAGTGCTAGAGGGGGGACAGGGGGGTTTAAAAACATTCAGTACTTC | CSARGGTGGFKNIQYF
TRBJ1-2 | TRBV7-9 | few | TRBD1 | TGTGCCAGCAGCTTAGGGCAGGGGGCGTCTTATGGCTACACCTTC | CASSLGQGASYGYTF
TRBJ1-3 | TRBV12-3/TRBV12-4 | - | - | TGTGCCAGCAGTTTTGGTCGGGGTGAATCTGGAAACACCATATATTTT | CASSFGRGESGNTIYF